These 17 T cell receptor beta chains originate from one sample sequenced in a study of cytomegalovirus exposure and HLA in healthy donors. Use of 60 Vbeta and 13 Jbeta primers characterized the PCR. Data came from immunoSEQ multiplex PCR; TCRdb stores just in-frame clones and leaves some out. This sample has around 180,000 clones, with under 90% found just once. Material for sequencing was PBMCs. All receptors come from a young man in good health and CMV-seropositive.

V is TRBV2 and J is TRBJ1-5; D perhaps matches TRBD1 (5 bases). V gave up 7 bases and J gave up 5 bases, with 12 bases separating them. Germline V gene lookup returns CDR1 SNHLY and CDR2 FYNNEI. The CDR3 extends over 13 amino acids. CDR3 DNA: TGTGCCAGCAACCCGGGACTTCATCAGCCCCAGCATTTT. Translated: CASNPGLHQPQHF.

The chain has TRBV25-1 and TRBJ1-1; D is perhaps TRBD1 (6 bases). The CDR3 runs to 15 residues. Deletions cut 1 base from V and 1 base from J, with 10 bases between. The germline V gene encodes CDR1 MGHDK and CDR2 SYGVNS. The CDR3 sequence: CASSESTGPNTEAFF. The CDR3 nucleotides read TGTGCCAGCAGTGAATCGACAGGACCGAACACTGAAGCTTTCTTT.

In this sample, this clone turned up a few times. CDR3 region: CASSDLGTSTDTQYF. CDR3 DNA: TGTGCCAGCAGTGACCTGGGGACTAGCACAGATACGCAGTATTTT. The chain is built from TRBV6-1 and TRBJ2-3; D perhaps matches TRBD2 (6 bases). Germline V lookup: CDR1 MNHNS, CDR2 SASEGT. CDR3 length: 15 amino acids. V dropped 3 bases and J dropped 0 bases, with 10 bases sitting between them.

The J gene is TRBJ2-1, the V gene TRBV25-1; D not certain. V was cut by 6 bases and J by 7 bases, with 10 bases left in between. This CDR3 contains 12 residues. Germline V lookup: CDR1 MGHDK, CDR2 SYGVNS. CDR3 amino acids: CASRGPRNEQFF. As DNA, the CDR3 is TGTGCCAGCAGAGGCCCTAGGAATGAGCAGTTCTTC.

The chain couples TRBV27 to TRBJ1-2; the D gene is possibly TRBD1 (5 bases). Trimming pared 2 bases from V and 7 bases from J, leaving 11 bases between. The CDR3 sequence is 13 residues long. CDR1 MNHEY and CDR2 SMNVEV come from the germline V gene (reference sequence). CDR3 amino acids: CASSLRGGVGYTF. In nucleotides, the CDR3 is TGTGCCAGCAGTTTACGGGGGGGGGTTGGCTACACCTTC.

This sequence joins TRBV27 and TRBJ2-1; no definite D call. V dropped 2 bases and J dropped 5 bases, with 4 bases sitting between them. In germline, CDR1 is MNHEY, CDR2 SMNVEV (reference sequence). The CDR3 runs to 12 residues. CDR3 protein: CASSLGHNEQFF. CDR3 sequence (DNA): TGTGCCAGCAGTTTAGGCCACAATGAGCAGTTCTTC.

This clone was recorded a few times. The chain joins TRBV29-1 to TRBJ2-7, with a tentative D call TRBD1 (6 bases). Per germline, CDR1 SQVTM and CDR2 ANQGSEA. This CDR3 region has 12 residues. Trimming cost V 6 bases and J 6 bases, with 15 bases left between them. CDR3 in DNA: TGCAGCGTCGTTAACAGGGAACCCGAGCAGTACTTC. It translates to CSVVNREPEQYF.

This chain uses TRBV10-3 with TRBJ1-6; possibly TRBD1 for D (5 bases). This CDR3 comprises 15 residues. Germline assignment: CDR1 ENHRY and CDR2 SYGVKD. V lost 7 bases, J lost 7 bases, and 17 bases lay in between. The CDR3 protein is CAINSEGEGNSPLHF. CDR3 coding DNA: TGTGCCATCAATTCCGAAGGGGAGGGGAATTCACCCCTCCACTTT.

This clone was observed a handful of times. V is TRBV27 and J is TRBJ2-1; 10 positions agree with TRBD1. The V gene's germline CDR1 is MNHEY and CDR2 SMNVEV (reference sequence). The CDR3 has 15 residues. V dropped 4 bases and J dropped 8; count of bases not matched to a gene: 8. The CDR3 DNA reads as TGTGCCAGCAGTTCAACCGGGACAGGGGATCATGAGCAGTTCTTC. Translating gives CASSSTGTGDHEQFF.

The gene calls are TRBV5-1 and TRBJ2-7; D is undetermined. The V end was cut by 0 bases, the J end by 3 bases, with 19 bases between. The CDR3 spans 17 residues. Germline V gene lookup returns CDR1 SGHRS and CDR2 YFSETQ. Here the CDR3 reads CASSLDRMRSPLYEQYF. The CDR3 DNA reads TGCGCCAGCAGCTTGGATCGCATGAGGAGCCCCCTCTACGAGCAGTACTTC.

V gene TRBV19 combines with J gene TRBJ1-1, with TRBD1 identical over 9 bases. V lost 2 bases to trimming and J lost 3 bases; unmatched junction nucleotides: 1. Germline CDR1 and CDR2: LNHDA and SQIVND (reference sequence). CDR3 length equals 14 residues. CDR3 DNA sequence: TGTGCCAGTAGTATACGGGACAGGGACACTGAAGCTTTCTTT. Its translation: CASSIRDRDTEAFF. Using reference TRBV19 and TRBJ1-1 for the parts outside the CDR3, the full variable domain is DGGITQSPKYLFRKEGQNVTLSCEQNLNHDAMYWYRQDPGQGLRLIYYSQIVNDFQKGDIAEGYSVSREKKESFPLTVTSAQKNPTAFYLCASSIRDRDTEAFFGQGTRLTVV.

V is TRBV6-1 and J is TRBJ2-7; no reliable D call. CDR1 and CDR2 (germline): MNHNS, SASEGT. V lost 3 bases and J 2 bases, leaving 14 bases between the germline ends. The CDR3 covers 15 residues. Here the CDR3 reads CASSDRVVRTYEQYF. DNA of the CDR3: TGTGCCAGCAGTGACCGTGTTGTCAGGACCTACGAGCAGTACTTC.

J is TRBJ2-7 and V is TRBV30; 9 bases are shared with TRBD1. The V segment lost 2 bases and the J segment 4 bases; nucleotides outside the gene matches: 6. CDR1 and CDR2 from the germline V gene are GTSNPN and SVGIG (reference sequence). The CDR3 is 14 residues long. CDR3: CAWSPGTGRYEQYF. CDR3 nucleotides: TGTGCCTGGAGTCCCGGGACAGGGAGGTACGAGCAGTACTTC.

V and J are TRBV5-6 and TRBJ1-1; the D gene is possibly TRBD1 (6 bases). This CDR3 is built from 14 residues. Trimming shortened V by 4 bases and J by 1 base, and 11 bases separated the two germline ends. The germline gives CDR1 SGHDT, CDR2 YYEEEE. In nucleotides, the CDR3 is TGTGCCAGCAGCCGAAGGGACACGAACACTGAAGCTTTCTTT. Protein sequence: CASSRRDTNTEAFF.

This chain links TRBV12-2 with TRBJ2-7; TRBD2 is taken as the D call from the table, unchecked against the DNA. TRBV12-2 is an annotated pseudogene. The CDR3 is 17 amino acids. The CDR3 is CASRLAKEGGGAYEQYF. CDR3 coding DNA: TGTGCAAGTCGCTTAGCGAAGGAGGGCGGGGGGGCCTACGAGCAGTACTTC.

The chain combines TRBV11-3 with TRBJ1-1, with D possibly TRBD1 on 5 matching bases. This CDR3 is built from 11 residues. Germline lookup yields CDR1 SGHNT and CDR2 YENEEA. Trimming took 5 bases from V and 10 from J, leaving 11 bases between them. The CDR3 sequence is CASSPGSSAFF. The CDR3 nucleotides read TGTGCCAGCAGCCCAGGGTCTTCAGCTTTCTTT.

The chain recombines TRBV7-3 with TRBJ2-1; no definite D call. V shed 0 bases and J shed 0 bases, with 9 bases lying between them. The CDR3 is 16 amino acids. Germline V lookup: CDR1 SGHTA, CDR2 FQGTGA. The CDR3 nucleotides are TGTGCCAGCAGCTTAACGGTGAGAAGCTCCTACAATGAGCAGTTCTTC. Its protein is CASSLTVRSSYNEQFF.